This TCR beta chain was observed in a study of TIL therapy for anti-PD-1-resistant metastatic lung cancer. As to time point: pre-treatment sample, taken before nivolumab and TIL therapy. Sequencing used immunoSEQ v3. Using immunoSEQ multiplex PCR, the repertoire was profiled, and TCRdb retains in-frame clones only, with some absent. The sample includes tens of thousands of clones, about two thirds of them seen just once. Germline lookup yields CDR1 MNHEY and CDR2 SVGAGI. The CDR3 consists of 13 residues. Trimming cost V 3 bases and J 6 bases; bases outside gene matches: 2. The input for sequencing was blood, taken at baseline. V and J are TRBV6-5 and TRBJ1-1, with 9 bases that match TRBD1. The sequence came from a person between 25 and 80 years old with non-small cell lung cancer. This CDR3 is CASSYGTGSEAFF. The CDR3 DNA reads as TGTGCCAGCAGTTATGGGACAGGGTCTGAAGCTTTCTTT.